This T cell receptor (beta chain) is from a study of cytotoxic CD8 clonotypes in ibrutinib-treated CLL. Whole-study context: Enrolment comprised approximately 10 relapsed/refractory and more than 14 treatment-naive patients; fewer than 18 were IGHV unmutated.

Germline-derived CDR1 and CDR2 are MNHNS and SASEGT. Trimming shortened V by 7 bases and J by 3 bases, and 16 bases separated the two germline ends. This CDR3 spans 14 amino acids. The data were produced by immunoSEQ multiplex PCR, yet TCRdb's version contains in-frame clones alone and is incomplete. Of some 200,000 clones in the sample, roughly 79% were seen once. This receptor was identified in a human donor with chronic lymphocytic leukemia. Sample: PBMCs, taken after 12 months of ibrutinib treatment. The rearrangement links TRBV6-1 to TRBJ2-7, with TRBD2 as a possible D gene (5 bases). The chain's CDR3 is CASNPGIEGYEQYF. For the CDR3, the DNA is TGTGCCAGCAATCCCGGGATAGAGGGCTACGAGCAGTACTTC.